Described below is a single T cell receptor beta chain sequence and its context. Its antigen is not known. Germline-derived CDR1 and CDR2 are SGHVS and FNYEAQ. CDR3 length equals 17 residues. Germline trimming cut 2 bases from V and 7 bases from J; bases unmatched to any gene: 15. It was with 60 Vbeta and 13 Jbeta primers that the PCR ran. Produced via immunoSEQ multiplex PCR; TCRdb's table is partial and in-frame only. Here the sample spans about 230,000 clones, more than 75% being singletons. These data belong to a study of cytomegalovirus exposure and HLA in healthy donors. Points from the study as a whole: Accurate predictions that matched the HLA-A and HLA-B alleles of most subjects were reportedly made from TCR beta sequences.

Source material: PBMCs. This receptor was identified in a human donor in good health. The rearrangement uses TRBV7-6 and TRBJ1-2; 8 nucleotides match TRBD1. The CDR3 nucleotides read TGTGCCAGCAGCTTAACTGGACAGGGAAGCGGGAGGGGTGGCTACACCTTC. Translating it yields CASSLTGQGSGRGGYTF.